Listed below are T cell receptor beta chains from one sample, sequenced in a study of identical twins. TCRdb called the 5' RACE reads again in MiXCR, with one record for every CDR3 protein. This sample yields 500,000 to 600,000 distinct CDR3 sequences, of which about 20% are seen a single time; roughly 0.91% belongs to the top ten. These data are also associated with another study on T cells expressing NK-cell markers.

Material for sequencing was CD4+ T cells sorted from blood. These receptors were collected from a woman under 30 in good health. CDR3s leave out the opening cysteine and the closing phenylalanine or tryptophan. The order of the fields is CDR3 protein, clone size, V gene, J gene. Rows give clone size only sometimes, using once, few, many, or a class for an expanded clone.

ASSPGSSTGELF	.	TRBV5-1	TRBJ2-2
ASSLVGGAGNTIY	.	TRBV5-1	TRBJ1-3
SARDGPYNEQF	few	TRBV29-1	TRBJ2-1
ASSEWGTASYEQY	few	TRBV6-1	TRBJ2-7
ASTPFRGLENIQY	.	TRBV10-1	TRBJ2-4
ASSWGSGDTQY	.	TRBV7-9	TRBJ2-3
SSGSPGGTYNEQF	.	TRBV29-1	TRBJ2-1
ASSFRLDFQETQY	.	TRBV7-6	TRBJ2-5
AIRGTGETQY	few	TRBV10-3	TRBJ2-5
ASSYGMGSGVDEQF	.	TRBV7-9	TRBJ2-1
AIKGGETQY	few	TRBV10-3	TRBJ2-5